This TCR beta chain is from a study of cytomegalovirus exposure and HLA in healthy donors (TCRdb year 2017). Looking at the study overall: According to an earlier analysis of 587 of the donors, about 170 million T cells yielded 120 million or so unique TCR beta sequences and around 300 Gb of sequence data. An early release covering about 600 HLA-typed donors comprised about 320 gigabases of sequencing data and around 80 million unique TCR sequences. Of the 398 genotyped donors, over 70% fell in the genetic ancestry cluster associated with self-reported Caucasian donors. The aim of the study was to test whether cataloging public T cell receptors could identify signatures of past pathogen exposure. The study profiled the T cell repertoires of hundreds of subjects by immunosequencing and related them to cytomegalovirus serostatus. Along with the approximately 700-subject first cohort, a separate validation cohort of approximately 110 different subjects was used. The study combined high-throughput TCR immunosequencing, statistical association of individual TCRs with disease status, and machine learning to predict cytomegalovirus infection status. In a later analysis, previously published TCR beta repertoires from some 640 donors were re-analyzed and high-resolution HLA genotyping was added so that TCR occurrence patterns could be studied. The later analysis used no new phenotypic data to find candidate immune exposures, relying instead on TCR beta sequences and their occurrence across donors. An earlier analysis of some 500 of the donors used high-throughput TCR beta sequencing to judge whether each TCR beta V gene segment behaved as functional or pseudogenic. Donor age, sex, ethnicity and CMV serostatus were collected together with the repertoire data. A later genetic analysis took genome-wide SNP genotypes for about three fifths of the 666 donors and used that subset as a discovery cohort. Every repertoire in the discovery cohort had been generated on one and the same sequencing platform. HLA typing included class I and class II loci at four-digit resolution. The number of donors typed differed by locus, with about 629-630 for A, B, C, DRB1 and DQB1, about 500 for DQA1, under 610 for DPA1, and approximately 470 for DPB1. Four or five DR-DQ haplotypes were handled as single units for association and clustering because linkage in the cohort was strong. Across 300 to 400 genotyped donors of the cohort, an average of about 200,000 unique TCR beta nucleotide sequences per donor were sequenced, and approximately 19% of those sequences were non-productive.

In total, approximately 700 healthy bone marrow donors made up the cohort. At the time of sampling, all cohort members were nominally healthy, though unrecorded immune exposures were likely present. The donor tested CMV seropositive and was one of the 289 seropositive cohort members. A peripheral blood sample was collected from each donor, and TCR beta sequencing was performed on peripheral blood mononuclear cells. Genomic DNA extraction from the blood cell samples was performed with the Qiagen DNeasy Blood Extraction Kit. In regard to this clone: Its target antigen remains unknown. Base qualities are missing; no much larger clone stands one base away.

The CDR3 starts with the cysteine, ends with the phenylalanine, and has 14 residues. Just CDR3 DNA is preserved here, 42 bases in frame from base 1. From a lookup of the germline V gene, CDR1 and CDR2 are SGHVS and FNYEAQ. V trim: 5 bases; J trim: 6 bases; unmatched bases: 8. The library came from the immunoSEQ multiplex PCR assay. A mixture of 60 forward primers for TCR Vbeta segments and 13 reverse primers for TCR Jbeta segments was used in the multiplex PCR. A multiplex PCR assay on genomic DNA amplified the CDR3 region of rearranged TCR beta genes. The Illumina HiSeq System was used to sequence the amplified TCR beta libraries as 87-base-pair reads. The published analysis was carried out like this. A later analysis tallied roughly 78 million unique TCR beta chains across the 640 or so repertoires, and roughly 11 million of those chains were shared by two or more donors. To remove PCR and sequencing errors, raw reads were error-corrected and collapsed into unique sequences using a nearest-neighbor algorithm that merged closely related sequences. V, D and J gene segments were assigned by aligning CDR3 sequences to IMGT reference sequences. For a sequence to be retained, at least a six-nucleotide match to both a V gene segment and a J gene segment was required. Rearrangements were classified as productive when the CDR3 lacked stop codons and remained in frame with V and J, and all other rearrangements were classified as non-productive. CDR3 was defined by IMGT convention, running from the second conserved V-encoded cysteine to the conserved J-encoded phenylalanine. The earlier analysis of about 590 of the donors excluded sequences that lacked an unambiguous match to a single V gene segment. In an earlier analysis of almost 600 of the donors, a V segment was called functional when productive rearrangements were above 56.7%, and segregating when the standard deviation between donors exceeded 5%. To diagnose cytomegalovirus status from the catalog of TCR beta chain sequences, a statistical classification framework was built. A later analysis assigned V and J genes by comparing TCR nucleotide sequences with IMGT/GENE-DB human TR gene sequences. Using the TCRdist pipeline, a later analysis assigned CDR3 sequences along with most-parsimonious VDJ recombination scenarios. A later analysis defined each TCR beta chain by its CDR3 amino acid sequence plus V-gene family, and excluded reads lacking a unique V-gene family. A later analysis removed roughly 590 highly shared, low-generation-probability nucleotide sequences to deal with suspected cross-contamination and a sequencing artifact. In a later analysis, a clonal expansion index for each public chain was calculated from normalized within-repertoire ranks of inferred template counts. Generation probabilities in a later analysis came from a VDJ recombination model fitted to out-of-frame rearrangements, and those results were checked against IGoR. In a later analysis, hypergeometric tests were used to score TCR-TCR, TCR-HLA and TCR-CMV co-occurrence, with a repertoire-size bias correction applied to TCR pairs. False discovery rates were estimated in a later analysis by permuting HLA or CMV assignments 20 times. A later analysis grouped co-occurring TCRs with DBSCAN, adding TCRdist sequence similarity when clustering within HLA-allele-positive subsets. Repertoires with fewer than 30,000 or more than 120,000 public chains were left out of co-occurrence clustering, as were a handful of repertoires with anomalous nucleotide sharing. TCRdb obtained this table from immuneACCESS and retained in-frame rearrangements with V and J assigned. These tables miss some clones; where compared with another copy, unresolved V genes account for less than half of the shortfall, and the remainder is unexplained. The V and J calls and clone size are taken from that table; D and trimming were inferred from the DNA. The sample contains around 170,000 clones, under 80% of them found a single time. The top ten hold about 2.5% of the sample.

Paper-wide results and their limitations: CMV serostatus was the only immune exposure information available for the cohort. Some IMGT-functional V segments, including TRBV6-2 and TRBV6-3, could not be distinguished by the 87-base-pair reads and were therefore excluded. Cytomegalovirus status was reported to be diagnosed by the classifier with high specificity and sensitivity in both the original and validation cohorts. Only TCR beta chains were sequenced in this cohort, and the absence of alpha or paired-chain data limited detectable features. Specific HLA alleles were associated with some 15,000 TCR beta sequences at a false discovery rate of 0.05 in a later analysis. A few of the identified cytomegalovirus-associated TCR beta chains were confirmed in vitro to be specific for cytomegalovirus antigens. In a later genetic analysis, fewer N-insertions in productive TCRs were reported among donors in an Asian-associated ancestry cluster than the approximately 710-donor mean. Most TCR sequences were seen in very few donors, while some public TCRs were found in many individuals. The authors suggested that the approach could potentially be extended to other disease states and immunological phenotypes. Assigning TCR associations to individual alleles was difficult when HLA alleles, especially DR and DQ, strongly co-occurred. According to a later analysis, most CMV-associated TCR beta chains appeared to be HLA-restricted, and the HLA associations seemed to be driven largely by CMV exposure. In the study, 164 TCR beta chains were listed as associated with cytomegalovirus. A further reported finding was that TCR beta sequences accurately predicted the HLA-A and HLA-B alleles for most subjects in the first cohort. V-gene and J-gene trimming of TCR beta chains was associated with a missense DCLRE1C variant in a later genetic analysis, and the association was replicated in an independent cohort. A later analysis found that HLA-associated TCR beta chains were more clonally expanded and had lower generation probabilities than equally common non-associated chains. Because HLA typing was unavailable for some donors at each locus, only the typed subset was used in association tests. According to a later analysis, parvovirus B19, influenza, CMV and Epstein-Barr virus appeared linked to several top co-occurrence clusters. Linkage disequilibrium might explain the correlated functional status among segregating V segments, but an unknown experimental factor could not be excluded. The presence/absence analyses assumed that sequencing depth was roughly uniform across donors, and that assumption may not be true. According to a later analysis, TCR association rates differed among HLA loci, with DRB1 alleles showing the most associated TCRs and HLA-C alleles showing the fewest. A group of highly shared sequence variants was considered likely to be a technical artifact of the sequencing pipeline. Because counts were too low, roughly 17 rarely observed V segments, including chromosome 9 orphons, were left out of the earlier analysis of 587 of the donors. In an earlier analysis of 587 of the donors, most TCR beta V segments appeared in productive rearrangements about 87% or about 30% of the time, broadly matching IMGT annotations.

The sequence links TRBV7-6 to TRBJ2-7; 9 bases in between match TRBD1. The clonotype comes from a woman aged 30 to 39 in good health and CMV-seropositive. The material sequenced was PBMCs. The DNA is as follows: TGTGCCAGCAGCCTGGGACAGGGATCGTCCGAGCAGTACTTC. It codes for CASSLGQGSSEQYF.